This T cell receptor (beta chain) was identified in a study of T cells in localized non-small cell lung cancer. Data came from immunoSEQ multiplex PCR; TCRdb stores just in-frame clones and leaves some out. The sample includes roughly 70,000 clones, roughly nine tenths of them seen just once. Study findings and constraints: Uninvolved adjacent lung had higher T cell clonality than tumor and all other tissues. In adjacent lung appeared a median around 59 of the top 100 tumor clones.

The CDR3 has 14 amino acids. V was shortened by 4 bases and J by 3 bases, with 10 bases between the two germline ends. Looked up from germline, CDR1 is MGHRA and CDR2 is YSYEKL. This clone was recorded once. What it recognizes is unknown. This sequence was found in a male donor older than 55 with stage III squamous cell lung carcinoma. This material consisted of peripheral blood, taken before any cancer treatment. The chain has TRBV4-1 and TRBJ2-1; D remains ambiguous. CDR3 in amino acids: CASSLSGGYNEQFF. CDR3 nucleotide sequence: TGCGCCAGCAGCCTTAGTGGCGGCTACAATGAGCAGTTCTTC.